This paragraph reports one T cell receptor (beta chain). The antigen is undetermined. Primers: 60 Vbeta forward and 13 Jbeta reverse. Some clones are missing from TCRdb's copy, which holds only in-frame ones; the method was immunoSEQ multiplex PCR. The sample lists approximately 150,000 clones, 82% occurring once. These data originate in a study of cytomegalovirus exposure and HLA in healthy donors. Overall study: Unique TCR beta sequences numbering some 120 million came from around 180 million T cells in an earlier analysis.

Findings and limits, study-wide: The authors later linked a missense DCLRE1C variant to TCR beta V- and J-gene trimming.

This CDR3 comprises 13 residues. The germline V gene has CDR1 SNHLY and CDR2 FYNNEI. Trimming removed 11 bases from V and 8 bases from J, with 18 bases in between. The V call is TRBV2, the J call TRBJ1-4, with D perhaps matching TRBD1 (5 bases). The receptor was derived from a young man in good health and CMV-seropositive. Sequenced: PBMCs. The CDR3 sequence: CAGGGLRGEKLFF. In DNA, the CDR3 is TGTGCCGGGGGAGGCCTTCGGGGGGAAAAACTGTTTTTT.